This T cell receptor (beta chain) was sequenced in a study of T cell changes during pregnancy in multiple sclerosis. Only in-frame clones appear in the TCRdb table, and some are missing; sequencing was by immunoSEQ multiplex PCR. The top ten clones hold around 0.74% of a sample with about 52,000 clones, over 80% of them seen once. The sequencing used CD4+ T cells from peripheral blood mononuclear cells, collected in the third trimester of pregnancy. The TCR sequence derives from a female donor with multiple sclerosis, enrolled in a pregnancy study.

The CDR3 sequence is CASSARGRANTEAFF. CDR3 sequence (DNA): TGTGCCAGCAGCGCGCGAGGCAGGGCGAACACTGAAGCTTTCTTT. This rearrangement joins TRBV25-1 to TRBJ1-1; TRBD1 might be the D (5 bases). Trimming cost V 6 bases and J 1 base, with 15 bases left between them. The CDR3 loop spans 15 amino acids. Germline CDR1 reads MGHDK; CDR2 reads SYGVNS.